The 26 T cell receptor beta chains below come from one sample, sequenced in a study of T cell repertoires in ileal Crohn's disease. The repertoire was sequenced with immunoSEQ multiplex PCR; TCRdb's copy has only in-frame clones and lacks some. Of some 16,000 clones listed, 75% to 85% are singletons. Material for sequencing was ileal tissue. Source of these receptors: an adult with Crohn's disease.

The chain combines TRBV6-1 with TRBJ2-7; D is perhaps TRBD1 (6 bases). Trimming removed 2 bases at V and 4 bases at J, with 15 bases between. The CDR3 totals 15 residues. The germline V gene has CDR1 MNHNS and CDR2 SASEGT. DNA of the CDR3: TGTGCCAGCAGTGAAAGGCGGACAGCTAAGTACGAGCAGTACTTC. It codes for CASSERRTAKYEQYF.

The rearrangement links TRBV18 to TRBJ1-1; TRBD1 is a possible D gene (6 bases). This CDR3 is 16 amino acids long. CDR1 KGHSH and CDR2 LQKENI come from the germline V gene. V dropped 4 bases and J dropped 3 bases, with 18 bases sitting between them. The CDR3 DNA sequence: TGTGCCAGCTCACTATCCCCAGGGGCTGCGGACACTGAAGCTTTCTTT. Translating it yields CASSLSPGAADTEAFF.

The V and J genes are TRBV5-1 and TRBJ2-2, with TRBD1 matching 8 bases. The germline CDR1 and CDR2 sequences are SGHRS and YFSETQ. V lost 0 bases and J lost 3; bases outside the gene matches: 1. The CDR3 runs 15 residues. The CDR3 protein is CASSLADRDTGELFF. The CDR3 region has the DNA TGCGCCAGCAGCTTGGCGGACAGGGACACCGGGGAGCTGTTTTTT.

This chain joins TRBV6-5 and TRBJ2-3, with D perhaps matching TRBD2 (5 bases). Germline CDR1 MNHEY, CDR2 SVGAGI. V lost 5 bases and J 0 bases, leaving 12 bases between the germline ends. The CDR3 has 15 amino acids. The CDR3 here is CASSPQRTSTDTQYF. In DNA form, the CDR3 reads TGTGCCAGCAGTCCCCAGCGGACTAGCACAGATACGCAGTATTTT.

This chain links TRBV27 with TRBJ2-1; D is unclear. V gave up 6 bases and J gave up 4 bases, with 10 bases separating them. CDR1 is MNHEY, CDR2 SMNVEV, per germline (reference sequence). The CDR3 spans 13 residues. CDR3 in amino acids: CASSDLGYNEQFF. The CDR3 nucleotides read TGTGCCAGCAGCGACCTAGGTTACAATGAGCAGTTCTTC.

The sample holds one count of this clone. CDR3 loop: CASTITTGTGFNQPQHF. The DNA for the CDR3 is TGTGCCAGTACCATCACTACCGGGACAGGTTTCAATCAGCCCCAGCATTTT. The rearrangement joins TRBV19 to TRBJ1-5; TRBD1 matches 8 bases. Trimming cost V 7 bases and J 3 bases; bases outside gene matches: 14. Germline V lookup: CDR1 LNHDA, CDR2 SQIVND (reference sequence). The CDR3 loop spans 17 amino acids.

The J gene is TRBJ2-2, the V gene TRBV5-1; D might be TRBD2 (5 bases). Germline V gene lookup returns CDR1 SGHRS and CDR2 YFSETQ. This CDR3 is 15 amino acids long. V gave up 0 bases and J gave up 8 bases, with 14 bases separating them. The CDR3, as DNA: TGCGCCAGCAGCTTGGGGCTCGGCGGAGGTGGGGAGCTGTTTTTT. It is translated as CASSLGLGGGGELFF.

This clone was recorded a few times. V is TRBV28 and J is TRBJ1-1; TRBD1 is a possible D gene (6 bases). Germline CDR1 MDHEN, CDR2 SYDVKM. V was cut by 2 bases and J by 5 bases, with 15 bases left in between. The CDR3 is 15 residues long. The CDR3 DNA follows: TGTGCCAGCAGTTTAAAGATCACAGGGCGGACTGAAGCTTTCTTT. It codes for CASSLKITGRTEAFF.

This clone was observed a few times. The gene calls are TRBV6-1 and TRBJ1-2; 9 nucleotides match TRBD1. The CDR3 sequence is 17 residues long. CDR1 and CDR2 from the germline V gene are MNHNS and SASEGT. Trimming at V came to 3 bases and at J to 7 bases, leaving 15 bases not matched to a gene. The DNA of the CDR3 is TGTGCCAGCAGTGAGGGACAGGGAGTGTTACTGACCTCTGGCTACACCTTC. The encoded protein is CASSEGQGVLLTSGYTF.

The rearrangement joins TRBV30 to TRBJ1-2, with 8 bases fitting TRBD1. This CDR3 contains 15 residues. The germline gives CDR1 GTSNPN, CDR2 SVGIG (reference sequence). The trim removed 1 base at V and 6 bases at J, leaving 10 bases unmatched. The CDR3 DNA reads TGTGCCTGGAGTGGACAGGGGAAGGCGAGCGATGGCTACACCTTC. Translated: CAWSGQGKASDGYTF.

V gene TRBV7-8 combines with J gene TRBJ2-3; 11 nucleotides agree with TRBD2. Germline V gene data show CDR1 as SGHVS and CDR2 as FQNEAQ. V was pared by 4 bases and J by 2 bases, with 8 bases of the junction left unmatched. This CDR3 has 17 residues. CDR3 in amino acids: CASSSRLAGPTTDTQYF. The CDR3 DNA is TGTGCCAGCAGCTCGAGACTAGCGGGGCCGACCACAGATACGCAGTATTTT.

V usage is TRBV6-5 and J usage is TRBJ1-1; perhaps TRBD1 as D (5 bases). Trimming removed 5 bases from V and 1 base from J, with 11 bases in between. Germline V gives CDR1 MNHEY, CDR2 SVGAGI. CDR3 length equals 14 residues. CDR3 loop: CASSMTVWNTEAFF. CDR3 DNA sequence: TGTGCCAGCAGTATGACAGTGTGGAACACTGAAGCTTTCTTT.

J is TRBJ2-2 and V is TRBV7-2; perhaps TRBD2 as D (8 bases). The length of the CDR3 is 17 residues. Germline V gene sequence: CDR1 SGHTA, CDR2 FQGNSA. V gave up 4 bases and J gave up 5 bases, with 20 bases separating them. The CDR3 DNA reads as TGTGCCAGCAGCTCCCCGGGGGGGATCAGGGGGACCGGGGAGCTGTTTTTT. It is translated as CASSSPGGIRGTGELFF.

V gene TRBV2 combines with J gene TRBJ1-1; D gene unclear. The ends were cut back, 10 bases at V and 0 bases at J, with 12 bases in the middle. The germline gives CDR1 SNHLY, CDR2 FYNNEI. The CDR3 is 13 amino acids. The CDR3 nucleotides read TGTGCCACCGCGTCGCGAGTGAACACTGAAGCTTTCTTT. This gives the protein CATASRVNTEAFF. Full variable domain (missing parts from reference TRBV2 and TRBJ1-1): EPEVTQTPSHQVTQMGQEVILRCVPISNHLYFYWYRQILGQKVEFLVSFYNNEISEKSEIFDDQFSVERPDGSNFTLKIRSTKLEDSAMYFCATASRVNTEAFFGQGTRLTVV.

The CDR3 is CASSPGQGNTEAFF. As DNA, the CDR3 is TGTGCCAGCAGTCCCGGCCAGGGGAACACTGAAGCTTTCTTT. The genes are TRBV27 and TRBJ1-1; perhaps TRBD1 as D (5 bases). Trimming took 5 bases from V and 1 from J, leaving 11 bases between them. CDR3 length: 14 amino acids. Per the germline V gene, CDR1 is MNHEY and CDR2 is SMNVEV (reference sequence).

The V gene is TRBV5-5, the J gene TRBJ2-5; 15 positions agree with TRBD2. Trimming removed 4 bases from V and 3 bases from J; junction bases left unmatched: 4. The CDR3 contains 16 residues. The germline gives CDR1 SGHKS, CDR2 YYEKEE (reference sequence). The CDR3 DNA reads as TGTGCCAGCAGCATCGGACTAGCGGGAGGGGAAGAGACCCAGTACTTC. Translation: CASSIGLAGGEETQYF.

The chain joins TRBV15 to TRBJ2-7; 7 bases are a match to TRBD2. The germline V gene has CDR1 LNHNV and CDR2 YYDKDF (reference sequence). This CDR3 contains 13 residues. Trimming at V came to 4 bases and at J to 8 bases, leaving 8 bases not matched to a gene. The CDR3 nucleotides are TGTGCCACCAGCAAAACTAGCGACGGACAGCAGTACGTC. This translates into CATSKTSDGQQYV.

The J gene is TRBJ2-5, the V gene TRBV7-6, with D maybe TRBD1 (5 bases). CDR1 is SGHVS and CDR2 is FNYEAQ in the germline V gene. Trimming shortened V by 5 bases and J by 0 bases, and 13 bases separated the two germline ends. CDR3 length equals 15 residues. The DNA of the CDR3 is TGTGCCAGCAGCCCCCGGACAATCTACCAAGAGACCCAGTACTTC. Translated: CASSPRTIYQETQYF.

V and J are TRBV30 and TRBJ1-6; D possibly corresponds to TRBD1 (5 bases). V was clipped by 5 bases and J by 7 bases, with 12 bases between them. The germline V gene encodes CDR1 GTSNPN and CDR2 SVGIG (reference sequence). The CDR3 length is 13 residues. The chain's CDR3 is CAWGTGLNSPLHF. The DNA for the CDR3 is TGTGCCTGGGGGACGGGACTAAATTCACCCCTCCACTTT. The whole variable domain, remainder taken from reference TRBV30 and TRBJ1-6, is SQTIHQWPATLVQPVGSPLSLECTVEGTSNPNLYWYRQAAGRGLQLLFYSVGIGQISSEVPQNLSASRPQDRQFILSSKKLLLSDSGFYLCAWGTGLNSPLHFGNGTRLTVT.

The chain links TRBV6-6 to TRBJ1-2; D not resolved. Trimming took 5 bases from V and 3 from J, leaving 16 bases between them. Per the germline V gene, CDR1 is MNHNY and CDR2 is SVGAGI (reference sequence). This CDR3 has 15 residues. The CDR3 sequence: CASSEPARVYYGYTF. For the CDR3, the DNA is TGTGCCAGCAGTGAGCCCGCCCGCGTGTACTATGGCTACACCTTC.

The J gene is TRBJ1-5, the V gene TRBV9; 7 bases line up with TRBD1. Germline values: CDR1 SGDLS, CDR2 YYNGEE. The ends lost 0 bases at V and 5 bases at J; junction bases unmatched: 2. CDR3 length: 14 residues. CDR3 in DNA: TGTGCCAGCAGCGTAGACAGGGGATATCAGCCCCAGCATTTT. It yields the protein CASSVDRGYQPQHF.

This clone was observed a handful of times. This chain joins TRBV7-2 and TRBJ1-2; D ambiguous. Trimming removed 5 bases from V and 8 bases from J, with 12 bases in between. This CDR3 is 12 amino acids long. CDR1 is SGHTA, CDR2 FQGNSA, per germline. CDR3 sequence: CASSPRTGGYTF. As DNA, the CDR3 is TGTGCCAGCAGCCCGAGGACGGGGGGCTACACCTTC.

There are a few counts of this clone. This chain uses TRBV7-9 with TRBJ2-7; weak D call: TRBD1 (5 bases). CDR1 is SEHNR, CDR2 FQNEAQ, per germline (reference sequence). CDR3 length: 12 amino acids. V shed 5 bases and J shed 9 bases, with 14 bases lying between them. In DNA form, the CDR3 reads TGTGCCAGCAGCCTCACAGGTTCCGGGCAGTACGTC. Protein: CASSLTGSGQYV.

V and J are TRBV5-4 and TRBJ2-3; TRBD2 aligns across 14 bases. The CDR3 sequence is 17 residues long. Looked up from germline, CDR1 is SGHNT and CDR2 is YYREEE (reference sequence). The ends lost 1 base at V and 5 bases at J; junction bases unmatched: 6. The CDR3 sequence: CASSLRRLAGGQDTQYF. The DNA for the CDR3 is TGTGCCAGCAGCTTGCGCCGACTAGCGGGGGGGCAAGATACGCAGTATTTT. Full variable domain (rest looked up from reference TRBV5-4 and TRBJ2-3): ETGVTQSPTHLIKTRGQQVTLRCSSQSGHNTVSWYQQALGQGPQFIFQYYREEENGRGNFPPRFSGLQFPNYSSELNVNALELDDSALYLCASSLRRLAGGQDTQYFGPGTRLTVL.

The chain uses TRBV19 and TRBJ2-1, with D possibly TRBD1 on 5 matching bases. The CDR3 consists of 15 residues. The germline V and J ends were trimmed by 5 bases and 2 bases, with 13 bases remaining between them. CDR1 LNHDA and CDR2 SQIVND come from the germline V gene (reference sequence). The CDR3 spells CASSVTGEAYNEQFF. The DNA for the CDR3 is TGTGCCAGTAGTGTTACAGGTGAAGCCTACAATGAGCAGTTCTTC. The variable domain in full, completed from reference TRBV19 and TRBJ2-1, reads DGGITQSPKYLFRKEGQNVTLSCEQNLNHDAMYWYRQDPGQGLRLIYYSQIVNDFQKGDIAEGYSVSREKKESFPLTVTSAQKNPTAFYLCASSVTGEAYNEQFFGPGTRLTVL.

The rearrangement uses TRBV6-1 and TRBJ2-5; TRBD1 agrees at 9 bases. V lost 5 bases, J lost 7 bases, and 11 bases stayed unmatched. Germline V gives CDR1 MNHNS, CDR2 SASEGT. This CDR3 is 15 amino acids long. Written as DNA, the CDR3 is TGTGCCAGCAGTACCCTAGACAGGGGGTATGGGACCCAGTACTTC. Translating gives CASSTLDRGYGTQYF.